Each of the 19 T cell receptor beta chains below was sequenced from the same sample in a study of patients and donors after allogeneic stem cell transplantation. TCRdb reprocessed the RT-PCR reads with MiXCR, giving one entry per CDR3 protein. The data hold about 230,000 distinct CDR3 sequences, with 11% to 15% observed a single time. The sequencing input was blood, either unsorted or a sorted T cell fraction (not recorded which). The receptors shown here come from a human donor who was either an allogeneic HSCT recipient or a stem cell or donor lymphocyte infusion donor (not recorded which). It is not recorded whose cells these are; they may come from a transplant donor.

V and J are TRBV20-1 and TRBJ1-1; possible D gene TRBD1, 6 bases. V was shortened by 6 bases and J by 6 bases, with 17 bases between the two germline ends. Germline-derived CDR1 and CDR2 are DFQATT and SNEGSKA (reference sequence). This CDR3 spans 13 amino acids. The CDR3 sequence is CSARRQGTAEAFF. The CDR3 DNA reads as TGCAGTGCCCGGAGGCAGGGGACGGCTGAAGCTTTCTTT.

This clonotype was counted a few times. The chain combines TRBV5-1 with TRBJ2-1, with D perhaps given as TRBD1 or TRBD2 (5 bases each). CDR3 length: 15 residues. Germline V gene lookup returns CDR1 SGHRS and CDR2 YFSETQ. V shed 7 bases and J shed 3 bases, with 17 bases lying between them. The CDR3 DNA follows: TGCGCCAGCGGCGTTGGGGGTGGGGGCTACAATGAGCAGTTCTTC. This gives the protein CASGVGGGGYNEQFF.

V gene TRBV11-2 combines with J gene TRBJ1-1; D might be TRBD1 (6 bases). The CDR3 consists of 17 residues. Trimming took off 0 bases at V and 3 bases at J, with 17 bases between the two ends. Looked up from germline, CDR1 is SGHAT and CDR2 is FQNNGV. The CDR3 spells CASSLDLRGASDTEAFF. The CDR3 DNA is TGTGCCAGCAGCTTAGATCTCAGGGGCGCTTCGGACACTGAAGCTTTCTTT.

The chain couples TRBV4-1 to TRBJ2-3, with 10 bases that match TRBD2. The CDR3 is 18 residues long. Losses at the gene ends were 2 bases for V and 2 bases for J; bases not matched to a gene: 10. Germline V gene lookup returns CDR1 MGHRA and CDR2 YSYEKL. The CDR3 DNA reads as TGCGCCAGCAGCCAATTGGGGCTAGCGGGGGCCTCCACAGATACGCAGTATTTT. It is translated as CASSQLGLAGASTDTQYF.

This clonotype was found many times. The chain uses TRBV5-1 and TRBJ2-5; 9 nucleotides agree with TRBD2. V shed 3 bases and J 1 base; nucleotides not matched to a gene: 10. Germline V gene data show CDR1 as SGHRS and CDR2 as YFSETQ. The CDR3 has 17 amino acids. CDR3 sequence (DNA): TGCGCCAGCAGCTCGGGGGAGACTAGCGGATCCCAAGAGACCCAGTACTTC. Translating it yields CASSSGETSGSQETQYF.

The chain is built from TRBV30 and TRBJ1-4; 7 bases line up with TRBD1. Germline-derived CDR1 and CDR2 are GTSNPN and SVGIG (reference sequence). The CDR3 is 15 amino acids. V trimming: 1 base; J trimming: 8 bases; junction bases outside the gene matches: 10. CDR3 residues: CAWSDLTGAFEKLFF. The CDR3 DNA is TGTGCCTGGAGTGACTTAACAGGGGCTTTCGAAAAACTGTTTTTT.

In this sample, this clonotype turned up many times. The chain combines TRBV7-2 with TRBJ2-2; 10 bases fit TRBD1. The CDR3 runs 14 residues. The germline CDR1 and CDR2 sequences are SGHTA and FQGNSA. Trimming removed 5 bases from V and 6 bases from J; junction bases left unmatched: 3. CDR3 DNA sequence: TGTGCCAGCAGCGCAGGGACAGGGGCCGGGGAGCTGTTTTTT. Its protein product is CASSAGTGAGELFF.

This clonotype has more than one count but fewer than ten. The chain links TRBV5-1 to TRBJ2-7, with 7 bases identical to TRBD1. J lost 5 bases, V lost 4 bases, and 6 bases had no gene match. Germline lookup yields CDR1 SGHRS and CDR2 YFSETQ. The CDR3 has 13 amino acids. DNA of the CDR3: TGCGCCAGCAGCCTGATAGGGACAGACGAGCAGTACTTC. Its protein is CASSLIGTDEQYF.

This clonotype was picked up a small number of times. The gene calls are TRBV25-1 and TRBJ1-1, with D unresolved. The germline CDR1 and CDR2 sequences are MGHDK and SYGVNS. With 4 bases removed from V and 0 bases from J, the gap between germline ends came to 6 bases. This CDR3 is built from 13 residues. CDR3 region: CASSVKLNTEAFF. The CDR3 DNA is TGTGCCAGCAGTGTAAAGCTGAACACTGAAGCTTTCTTT.

This clonotype was recorded at least ten times. Here the CDR3 DNA reads TGTGCCAGCAGCTTAAAAGAGGAAACTGAAGCTTTCTTT. It translates to CASSLKEETEAFF. The chain uses TRBV7-6 and TRBJ1-1; D unresolved. The CDR3 is 13 amino acids. Trimming left V 2 bases short and J 5 bases short, with 9 bases between. The germline CDR1 and CDR2 sequences are SGHVS and FNYEAQ.

The V gene is TRBV7-9, the J gene TRBJ2-7; no clear D gene. CDR1 is SEHNR and CDR2 is FQNEAQ in the germline V gene (reference sequence). Trimming pared 5 bases from V and 1 base from J, leaving 12 bases between. This CDR3 is 14 amino acids long. CDR3 sequence reads: CASSPASVSYEQYF. The CDR3 coding sequence is TGTGCCAGCAGCCCGGCGTCTGTGTCCTACGAGCAGTACTTC.

This clonotype was found a few times. CDR3 bases: TGTGCCAGCAGCTTAGTGATAACGAGGTTGGAGCTGTTTTTT. Its translation: CASSLVITRLELFF. The rearrangement links TRBV7-8 to TRBJ2-2; no clear D. The CDR3 runs to 14 residues. Trimming shortened V by 1 base and J by 10 bases, and 13 bases separated the two germline ends. In germline, CDR1 is SGHVS, CDR2 FQNEAQ.

The rearrangement joins TRBV6-1 to TRBJ2-5; 8 nucleotides agree with TRBD1. Germline V gives CDR1 MNHNS, CDR2 SASEGT. The CDR3 loop spans 15 amino acids. The ends lost 7 bases at V and 5 bases at J; junction bases unmatched: 12. In DNA form, the CDR3 reads TGTGCCAGCACCGATGGCAGGGGGCTTGGGGAGACCCAGTACTTC. It codes for CASTDGRGLGETQYF.

The J gene is TRBJ2-2, the V gene TRBV6-2 or TRBV6-3; D may be TRBD1 or TRBD2 (5 bases each). The CDR3 spans 17 residues. The V and J ends lost 5 bases and 1 base respectively, with 17 bases between them. Looked up from germline, CDR1 is MNHEY and CDR2 is SVGEGT. Here the CDR3 reads CASSDGTTLVNTGELFF. Here the CDR3 DNA reads TGTGCCAGCAGTGACGGGACGACGTTAGTGAACACCGGGGAGCTGTTTTTT.

This clonotype has at least ten counts. The chain uses TRBV7-3 and TRBJ2-1; D may be TRBD2 (6 bases). Per the germline V gene, CDR1 is SGHTA and CDR2 is FQGTGA. V dropped 5 bases and J dropped 3 bases, with 14 bases sitting between them. This CDR3 is 15 amino acids long. CDR3 sequence reads: CASSPATRVYNEQFF. The CDR3 DNA reads TGTGCCAGCAGCCCCGCGACTAGGGTCTACAATGAGCAGTTCTTC. Based on the CDR3 plus reference TRBV7-3 and TRBJ2-1, the full variable domain is GAGVSQTPSNKVTEKGKYVELRCDPISGHTALYWYRQSLGQGPEFLIYFQGTGAADDSGLPNDRFFAVRPEGSVSTLKIQRTERGDSAVYLCASSPATRVYNEQFFGPGTRLTVL.

The count of this clonotype is one. Since a much larger clone is just one base distant, this may be a read error. The chain links TRBV5-5 to TRBJ1-1; possible D gene TRBD1, 6 bases. CDR3 size: 12 residues. Germline V lookup: CDR1 SGHKS, CDR2 YYEKEE (reference sequence). CDR3 sequence reads: CTSSVRGVEAFF. The DNA for the CDR3 is TGTACCAGCAGCGTGAGGGGGGTCGAAGCTTTCTTT.

This clonotype appeared a few times. The chain recombines TRBV5-4 with TRBJ2-1; 12 bases are shared with TRBD1. The CDR3 loop spans 15 amino acids. Looked up from germline, CDR1 is SGHNT and CDR2 is YYREEE (reference sequence). With 4 bases clipped from V and 3 bases from J, the junction kept 2 bases outside the gene matches. CDR3 amino acids: CASSGDRGLYNEQFF. The CDR3 DNA sequence: TGTGCCAGCAGCGGGGACAGGGGGCTCTACAATGAGCAGTTCTTC.

V gene TRBV6-1 combines with J gene TRBJ2-6, with D perhaps TRBD2 (7 bases). The CDR3 runs 14 residues. CDR1 is MNHNS and CDR2 is SASEGT in the germline V gene. V was clipped by 8 bases and J by 3 bases, with 11 bases between them. The CDR3: CASGGAGGANVLTF. Written as DNA, the CDR3 is TGTGCCAGCGGGGGGGCAGGTGGGGCCAACGTCCTGACTTTC.

This chain joins TRBV5-1 and TRBJ1-2; 7 bases fit TRBD1. Germline lookup yields CDR1 SGHRS and CDR2 YFSETQ. The CDR3 spans 15 residues. With 4 bases clipped from V and 0 bases from J, the junction kept 6 bases outside the gene matches. The CDR3: CASSPTGVSNYGYTF. CDR3 in DNA: TGCGCCAGCAGCCCTACAGGGGTTTCTAACTATGGCTACACCTTC. The full variable domain, completed using reference TRBV5-1 and TRBJ1-2, is KAGVTQTPRYLIKTRGQQVTLSCSPISGHRSVSWYQQTPGQGLQFLFEYFSETQRNKGNFPGRFSGRQFSNSRSEMNVSTLELGDSALYLCASSPTGVSNYGYTFGSGTRLTVV.